Presented here are 20 T cell receptor beta chains from one specimen sequenced in a study of spatial heterogeneity in lung cancer. TCRdb processed the 5' RACE reads anew with MiXCR; each CDR3 protein has one entry. This sample carries tens of thousands of distinct CDR3 sequences, 8.4% of them seen once, and the ten largest clones take about 14%. Noted time point: sample taken at primary tumor resection. The sequenced material consisted of unsorted whole RNA from tumor, nontumor lung or frozen PBMC. Sample: PBMCs, taken at surgery. Receptor source: a female donor with early-stage non-small cell lung cancer.

The count of this clonotype is one. The rearrangement joins TRBV20-1 to TRBJ1-5; D gene uncertain. V was cut by 1 base and J by 2 bases, with 9 bases left in between. Looked up from germline, CDR1 is DFQATT and CDR2 is SNEGSKA (reference sequence). This CDR3 region has 14 residues. CDR3 in DNA: TGCAGTGCTAGAGCGGGAGGTGGCAATCAGCCCCAGCATTTT. It codes for CSARAGGGNQPQHF.

A few counts support this clonotype. CDR3 sequence (DNA): TGTGCCAGCAGCGAGGGGGACAGTTCCTTCTCTGGAAACACCATATATTTT. Encoded protein: CASSEGDSSFSGNTIYF. The chain employs TRBV9 and TRBJ1-3, with 7 bases matching TRBD1. The CDR3 runs to 17 residues. The germline V gene has CDR1 SGDLS and CDR2 YYNGEE. The V and J ends lost 3 bases and 0 bases, in that order; junction bases with no gene match: 9.

This clonotype has a count of ten or more. The rearrangement joins TRBV5-1 to TRBJ2-2; possible D gene TRBD2, 6 bases. This CDR3 has 16 residues. CDR1 is SGHRS and CDR2 is YFSETQ in the germline V gene. V lost 0 bases and J 6 bases, leaving 15 bases between the germline ends. DNA for the CDR3: TGCGCCAGCAGCTTGGTTTCTGCTTCGGGAGCCGGGGAGCTGTTTTTT. This gives the protein CASSLVSASGAGELFF.

This clonotype showed up many times. CDR3 amino acids: CAISETGANTEAFF. As DNA, the CDR3 is TGTGCCATCAGTGAAACAGGGGCGAACACTGAAGCTTTCTTT. The chain links TRBV10-3 to TRBJ1-1; 7 nucleotides agree with TRBD1. The germline gives CDR1 ENHRY, CDR2 SYGVKD. Trimming took 3 bases from V and 1 from J; bases not matched to a gene: 2. This CDR3 is built from 14 residues.

The V gene is TRBV5-1, the J gene TRBJ2-7; a possible D gene is TRBD2 (5 bases). CDR1 is SGHRS, CDR2 YFSETQ, per germline. The V and J ends lost 5 bases and 3 bases respectively, with 18 bases between them. The CDR3 contains 15 residues. CDR3 nucleotide sequence: TGCGCCAGCAGGTATCGGGAAGGCGGTAACTACGAGCAGTACTTC. This sequence encodes CASRYREGGNYEQYF.

This clonotype was detected once. The V and J genes are TRBV27 and TRBJ1-1; no clear D gene. The germline V gene has CDR1 MNHEY and CDR2 SMNVEV (reference sequence). The CDR3 sequence is 14 residues long. Trimming removed 3 bases at V and 0 bases at J, with 8 bases between. CDR3 residues: CASSFTLMNTEAFF. DNA for the CDR3: TGTGCCAGCAGTTTTACTCTAATGAACACTGAAGCTTTCTTT.

The table lists this clonotype with many counts. V usage is TRBV18 and J usage is TRBJ1-5; weak D call: TRBD1 (6 bases). Trimming cost V 0 bases and J 5 bases, with 11 bases left between them. The V gene's germline CDR1 is KGHSH and CDR2 LQKENI. The CDR3 extends over 15 amino acids. The CDR3 loop reads CASSPPNRVDQPQHF. DNA of the CDR3: TGTGCCAGCTCACCACCAAACAGGGTGGATCAGCCCCAGCATTTT. The variable domain in full, with the rest retrieved from reference TRBV18 and TRBJ1-5, is NAGVMQNPRHLVRRRGQEARLRCSPMKGHSHVYWYRQLPEEGLKFMVYLQKENIIDESGMPKERFSAEFPKEGPSILRIQQVVRGDSAAYFCASSPPNRVDQPQHFGDGTRLSIL.

The CDR3 sequence is CATSRDRRDYSNQPQHF. CDR3 coding DNA: TGTGCCACCAGCAGAGATCGGCGGGATTATAGCAATCAGCCCCAGCATTTT. The V gene is TRBV15, the J gene TRBJ1-5; D ambiguous. V gave up 0 bases and J gave up 0 bases, with 12 bases separating them. In germline, CDR1 is LNHNV, CDR2 YYDKDF (reference sequence). The CDR3 length is 17 residues.

This clonotype was observed many times. This chain links TRBV28 with TRBJ2-1, with D possibly being TRBD1 or TRBD2 (5 bases each). There are 15 residues in the CDR3. Germline CDR1 is MDHEN and CDR2 is SYDVKM. Between the trimmed V and J ends, which lost 6 bases and 5 bases, there was a span of 17 bases. As DNA, the CDR3 is TGTGCCAGCAGCCCGATGGGGGACGGGAACAATGAGCAGTTCTTC. Translation: CASSPMGDGNNEQFF. The full variable domain, in which reference TRBV28 and TRBJ2-1 provide the parts outside the CDR3, is DVKVTQSSRYLVKRTGEKVFLECVQDMDHENMFWYRQDPGLGLRLIYFSYDVKMKEKGDIPEGYSVSREKKERFSLILESASTNQTSMYLCASSPMGDGNNEQFFGPGTRLTVL.

The J gene is TRBJ1-4, the V gene TRBV7-2; D not certain. CDR3 size: 13 residues. Trimming removed 5 bases at V and 0 bases at J, with 4 bases between. Germline CDR1 SGHTA, CDR2 FQGNSA. In DNA form, the CDR3 reads TGTGCCAGCAGCCGCTCAACTAATGAAAAACTGTTTTTT. This encodes CASSRSTNEKLFF.

This clonotype was detected only a few times. The rearrangement links TRBV12-3 or TRBV12-4 to TRBJ1-1, with a tentative D call TRBD1 (5 bases). Trimming cost V 6 bases and J 11 bases, with 13 bases left between them. This CDR3 region has 11 residues. This chain's CDR3 is CASRARADAFF. CDR3 nucleotides: TGTGCCAGCAGAGCCAGGGCGGACGCTTTCTTT.

This clonotype showed up many times. The rearrangement joins TRBV12-3 or TRBV12-4 to TRBJ2-3, with D possibly being TRBD1 (6 bases). This CDR3 has 15 amino acids. V lost 5 bases and J lost 4, with 16 bases in between. The CDR3 loop is CASSPGALWADTQYF. The CDR3 DNA reads TGTGCCAGCAGTCCAGGGGCGTTGTGGGCAGATACGCAGTATTTT.

The chain joins TRBV9 to TRBJ2-1; 11 bases match TRBD1. The ends lost 0 bases at V and 8 bases at J; junction bases unmatched: 1. CDR1 is SGDLS, CDR2 YYNGEE, per germline. The CDR3 spans 14 residues. The CDR3 spells CASSVEGQGDEQFF. For the CDR3, the DNA is TGTGCCAGCAGCGTAGAGGGACAGGGGGATGAGCAGTTCTTC.

In its sample, this clonotype was seen many times. CDR3 amino acids: CASSPEGAGPYEQYF. The CDR3 DNA is TGTGCCAGCAGCCCCGAGGGAGCGGGTCCCTACGAGCAGTACTTC. The chain is built from TRBV27 and TRBJ2-7, with D possibly TRBD2 on 6 matching bases. This CDR3 comprises 15 residues. V lost 6 bases to trimming and J lost 2 bases, with 17 bases between them. CDR1 is MNHEY and CDR2 is SMNVEV in the germline V gene (reference sequence).

In this sample, this clonotype turned up many times. This chain uses TRBV4-1 with TRBJ1-4; TRBD1 agrees at 8 bases. V shed 4 bases and J 10 bases; nucleotides not matched to a gene: 11. The CDR3 sequence is 15 residues long. Germline values: CDR1 MGHRA, CDR2 YSYEKL. The CDR3 DNA follows: TGCGCCAGCAGCCGCAGGGGGCCCGACCAGGGAAAACTGTTTTTT. It yields the protein CASSRRGPDQGKLFF.

This clonotype came up a few times. The V gene is TRBV3-1, the J gene TRBJ2-1; D ambiguous. With 2 bases removed from V and 8 bases from J, the gap between germline ends came to 16 bases. This CDR3 contains 15 residues. Germline values: CDR1 LGHDT, CDR2 YNNKEL (reference sequence). The CDR3 loop is CASSQSRILGDEQFF. CDR3 nucleotides: TGTGCCAGCAGCCAATCCCGGATCCTAGGCGATGAGCAGTTCTTC.

A few counts support this clonotype. The chain couples TRBV6-2 or TRBV6-3 to TRBJ2-5, with D perhaps matching TRBD2 (6 bases). CDR3 length: 17 amino acids. Per germline, CDR1 MNHEY and CDR2 SVGEGT. Trimming cost V 8 bases and J 5 bases, with 27 bases left between them. CDR3 loop: CASGLEDYIGPWETQYF. In DNA, the CDR3 is TGTGCCAGCGGCTTAGAGGACTACATCGGGCCCTGGGAGACCCAGTACTTC.

This rearrangement joins TRBV15 to TRBJ1-6, with 10 positions matching TRBD1. The CDR3 sequence is 16 residues long. With V trimmed by 0 bases and J by 7 bases, 3 bases remained unmatched. Germline assignment: CDR1 LNHNV and CDR2 YYDKDF (reference sequence). The CDR3 loop is CATSRDPGQGNSPLHF. The CDR3 DNA sequence: TGTGCCACCAGCAGAGATCCGGGACAGGGGAATTCACCCCTCCACTTT.

The sample holds a few counts of this clonotype. The V call is TRBV12-1, the J call TRBJ1-5; the D segment call TRBD1 is taken from the table without a DNA check. TRBV12-1 is termed a pseudogene. The CDR3 is 16 residues long. The CDR3 DNA reads TGTGCCAGCAGCTTTCGGCGGGGGGCGGACAATCAGCCCCAGCATTTT. This translates into CASSFRRGADNQPQHF.

This clonotype has at least ten counts. The V and J genes are TRBV5-6 and TRBJ1-2; perhaps TRBD1 as D (6 bases). The CDR3 spans 15 residues. The V end was cut by 4 bases, the J end by 4 bases, with 17 bases between. Looked up from germline, CDR1 is SGHDT and CDR2 is YYEEEE. Written as DNA, the CDR3 is TGTGCCAGCAGCCGTGGACAGACACGCGTCTATGGCTACACCTTC. Translated: CASSRGQTRVYGYTF.